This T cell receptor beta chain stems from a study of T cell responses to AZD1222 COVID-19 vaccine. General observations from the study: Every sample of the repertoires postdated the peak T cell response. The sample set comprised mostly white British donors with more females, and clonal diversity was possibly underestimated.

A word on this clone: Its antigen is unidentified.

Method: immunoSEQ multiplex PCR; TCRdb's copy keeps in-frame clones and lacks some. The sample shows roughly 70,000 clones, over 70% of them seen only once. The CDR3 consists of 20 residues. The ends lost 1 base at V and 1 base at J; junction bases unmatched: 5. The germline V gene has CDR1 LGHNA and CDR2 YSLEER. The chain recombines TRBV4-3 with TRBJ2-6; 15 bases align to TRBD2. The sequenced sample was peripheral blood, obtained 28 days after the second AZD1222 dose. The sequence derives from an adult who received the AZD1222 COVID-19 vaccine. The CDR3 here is CASSQGTSGGAVSGANVLTF. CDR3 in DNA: TGCGCCAGCAGCCAAGGGACTAGCGGGGGGGCGGTGTCTGGGGCCAACGTCCTGACTTTC.